Detailed here is one T cell receptor beta chain. Its antigen is unknown. The CDR3 sequence is 13 residues long. J was trimmed by 3 bases and V by 2 bases; bases with no gene match: 2. Germline CDR1 is SGHRS and CDR2 is YFSETQ. This entry belongs to a study of T cells in Graves' hyperthyroidism and ophthalmopathy. Study background: Peripheral blood specimens were obtained at initial diagnosis, prior to any treatment.

Ophthalmopathy patients had moderate-to-severe active disease, CAS ≥3, NOSPECS ≥4, and disease duration under 3 months. Study results and limitations: Blood also showed most of the thyroid clonotypes that were expanded above 0.001.

TCR beta CDR3 regions were amplified from RNA. TCR CDR3 regions were first amplified by RT-PCR with HTBI primers. TCRdb re-called the multiplex PCR reads through MiXCR, storing one row per CDR3 protein. The table lists 400,000 to 600,000 distinct CDR3 sequences, more than 15% of them singletons, with approximately 30% in the top ten. The genes are TRBV5-1 and TRBJ2-7; TRBD1 aligns across 7 bases. The sequence derives from a woman in her 30s with Graves' ophthalmopathy. Sample: blood. In DNA, the CDR3 is TGCGCCAGCAGCTTCCAGGGGGACTACGAGCAGTACTTC. This codes for CASSFQGDYEQYF.